This T cell receptor beta chain stems from a study of beta chain features in type 1 diabetes. Overall study results and limits: Patients' naive, central memory and Treg TCRB repertoires seemed closer to one another than those of healthy donors. Cells with high TCR expression could be over-represented when cDNA is sequenced.

Sequencing targeted expressed TCRB transcripts, as all isolated RNA had been reverse transcribed. Profiled with immunoSEQ multiplex PCR; TCRdb holds only in-frame clones, not every one. The sample holds 350,000 or so clones, about 20% seen once. In regard to this clone: Its antigen is unknown.

The CDR3 covers 15 residues. Germline V gene data show CDR1 as SGHVS and CDR2 as FNYEAQ. With V trimmed by 5 bases and J by 16 bases, 13 bases remained unmatched. The rearrangement joins TRBV7-6 to TRBJ2-6; TRBD1 agrees at 11 bases. This clonotype originated in a young woman in good health. Material: naive CD4+ T cells from blood. CDR3 amino acids: CASSPRDRGASGLTF. The CDR3 nucleotides read TGTGCCAGCAGCCCCCGGGACAGGGGGGCGTCCGGGCTGACTTTC. The full variable domain, its missing parts supplied by reference TRBV7-6 and TRBJ2-6, is GAGVSQSPRYKVTKRGQDVALRCDPISGHVSLYWYRQALGQGPEFLTYFNYEAQQDKSGLPNDRFSAERPEGSISTLTIQRTEQRDSAMYRCASSPRDRGASGLTFGAGSRLTVL.